This entry lists 8 T cell receptor beta chains sequenced from one sample in a study of cytomegalovirus exposure and HLA in healthy donors. In the PCR, 60 Vbeta and 13 Jbeta primers were used. The assay was immunoSEQ multiplex PCR, and TCRdb's table has in-frame clones only and misses some. The sample has over 100,000 clones, roughly 79% seen once; the top ten hold around 1%. The sample was PBMCs. The source is a male donor in good health and CMV-seronegative.

In DNA form, the CDR3 reads TGTGCCTGGGAGACTGGGTACGAGCAGTACTTC. Its protein is CAWETGYEQYF. V and J are TRBV30 and TRBJ2-7; D is uncertain. V lost 5 bases to trimming and J lost 4 bases, with 9 bases between them. This CDR3 is built from 11 residues. Germline CDR1 and CDR2: GTSNPN and SVGIG (reference sequence).

The rearrangement links TRBV7-9 to TRBJ2-3, with a weak D call TRBD2 (5 bases). The CDR3 is 16 residues long. Germline V gene data show CDR1 as SEHNR and CDR2 as FQNEAQ (reference sequence). Trimming pared 2 bases from V and 3 bases from J, leaving 15 bases between. CDR3: CASSLPPGTGTDTQYF. The CDR3 DNA reads as TGTGCCAGCAGCTTACCCCCTGGAACGGGAACAGATACGCAGTATTTT.

The chain joins TRBV29-1 to TRBJ2-7, with D possibly TRBD2 on 6 matching bases. The V gene lost 6 bases and the J gene lost 6 bases, with 21 bases spanning the gap. The CDR3 extends over 14 amino acids. Germline CDR1 is SQVTM and CDR2 is ANQGSEA. This chain's CDR3 is CSVGGDPRGSEQYF. The CDR3 nucleotides are TGCAGCGTCGGGGGTGACCCCCGAGGATCCGAGCAGTACTTC.

In its sample, this clone was seen once. The chain uses TRBV7-2 and TRBJ1-5; D gene uncertain. V lost 0 bases, J lost 4 bases, and 7 bases lay in between. The germline CDR1 and CDR2 sequences are SGHTA and FQGNSA. The CDR3 covers 14 residues. This chain's CDR3 is CASSLASNNQPQHF. The DNA of the CDR3 is TGTGCCAGCAGCTTAGCGAGCAATAATCAGCCCCAGCATTTT.

V and J are TRBV6-1 and TRBJ1-5; tentative D call: TRBD1 (5 bases). Deletions cut 4 bases from V and 6 bases from J, with 13 bases between. The length of the CDR3 is 14 residues. CDR1 is MNHNS, CDR2 SASEGT, per germline. The CDR3 DNA reads as TGTGCCAGCAGTGGCCAGGGAGGAGGTCAGCCCCAGCATTTT. This sequence encodes CASSGQGGGQPQHF.

The CDR3 sequence is CASSIALRATEAFF. Here the CDR3 DNA reads TGTGCCAGTAGTATTGCACTCAGGGCCACTGAAGCTTTCTTT. The V and J genes are TRBV19 and TRBJ1-1; perhaps TRBD1 as D (5 bases). The germline CDR1 and CDR2 sequences are LNHDA and SQIVND (reference sequence). The V end was cut by 3 bases, the J end by 4 bases, with 12 bases between. This CDR3 contains 14 residues.

V gene TRBV6-6 combines with J gene TRBJ1-5, with 7 bases fitting TRBD1. The CDR3 length is 12 residues. V lost 9 bases, J lost 2 bases, and 1 base stayed unmatched. CDR1 is MNHNY and CDR2 is SVGAGI in the germline V gene (reference sequence). Here the CDR3 reads CASTGGNQPQHF. The CDR3 DNA is TGTGCCAGTACAGGGGGCAATCAGCCCCAGCATTTT.

The genes are TRBV9 and TRBJ1-2, with TRBD1 identical over 7 bases. Germline values: CDR1 SGDLS, CDR2 YYNGEE. With V trimmed by 4 bases and J by 6 bases, 15 bases remained unmatched. The CDR3 extends over 16 amino acids. The CDR3 loop is CASSPEMGQTPDGYTF. DNA of the CDR3: TGTGCCAGCAGCCCAGAAATGGGACAGACCCCTGATGGCTACACCTTC.